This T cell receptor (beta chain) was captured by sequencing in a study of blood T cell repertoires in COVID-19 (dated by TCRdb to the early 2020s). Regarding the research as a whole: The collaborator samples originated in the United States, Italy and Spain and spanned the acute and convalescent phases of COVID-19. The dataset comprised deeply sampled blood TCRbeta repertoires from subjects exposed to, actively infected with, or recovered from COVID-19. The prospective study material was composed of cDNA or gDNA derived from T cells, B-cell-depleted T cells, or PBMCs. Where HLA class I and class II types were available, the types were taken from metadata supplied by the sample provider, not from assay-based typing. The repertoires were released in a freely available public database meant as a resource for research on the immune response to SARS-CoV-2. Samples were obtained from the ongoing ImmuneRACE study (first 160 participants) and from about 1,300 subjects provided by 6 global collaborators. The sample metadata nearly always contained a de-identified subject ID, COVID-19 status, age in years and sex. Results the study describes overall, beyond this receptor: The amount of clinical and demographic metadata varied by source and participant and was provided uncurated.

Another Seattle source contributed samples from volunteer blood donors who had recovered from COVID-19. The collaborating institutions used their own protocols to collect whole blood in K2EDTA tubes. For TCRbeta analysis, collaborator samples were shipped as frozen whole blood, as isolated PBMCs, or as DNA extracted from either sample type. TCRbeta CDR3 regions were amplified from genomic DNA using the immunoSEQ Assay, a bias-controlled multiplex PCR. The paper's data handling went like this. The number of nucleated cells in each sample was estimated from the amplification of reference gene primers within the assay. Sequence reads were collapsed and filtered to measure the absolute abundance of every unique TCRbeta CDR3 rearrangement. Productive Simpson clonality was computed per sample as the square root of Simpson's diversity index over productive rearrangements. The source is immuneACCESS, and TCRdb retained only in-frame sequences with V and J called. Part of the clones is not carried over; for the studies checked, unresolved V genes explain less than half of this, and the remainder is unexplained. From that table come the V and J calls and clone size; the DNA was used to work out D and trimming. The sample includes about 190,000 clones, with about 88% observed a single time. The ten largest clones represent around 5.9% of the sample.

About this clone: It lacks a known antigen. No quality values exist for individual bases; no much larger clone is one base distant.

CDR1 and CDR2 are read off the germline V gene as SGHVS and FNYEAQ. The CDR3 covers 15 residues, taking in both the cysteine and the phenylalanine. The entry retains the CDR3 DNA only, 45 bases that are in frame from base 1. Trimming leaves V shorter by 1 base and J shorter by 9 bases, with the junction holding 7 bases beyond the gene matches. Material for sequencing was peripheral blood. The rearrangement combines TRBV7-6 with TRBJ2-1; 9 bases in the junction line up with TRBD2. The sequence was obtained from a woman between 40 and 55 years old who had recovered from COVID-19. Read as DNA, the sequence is TGTGCCAGCAGCTTAGAGGCTAGCGGGAAGGGTGAGCAGTTCTTC. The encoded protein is CASSLEASGKGEQFF.